This T cell receptor beta chain was identified in a study of T cell responses to AZD1222 COVID-19 vaccine. The table came from immunoSEQ multiplex PCR; TCRdb's copy has only in-frame clones and leaves some out. The top ten hold around 19% of the sample, which has about 75,000 clones, roughly 84% seen once. Germline values: CDR1 MNHEY, CDR2 SVGAGI. With 6 bases removed from V and 4 bases from J, the gap between germline ends came to 12 bases. The CDR3 extends over 14 amino acids. The source of this sequence is an adult who received the AZD1222 COVID-19 vaccine. V and J are TRBV6-5 and TRBJ1-4; no clear D gene. This material consisted of peripheral blood, taken 28 days after the second AZD1222 dose. The CDR3 region is CASRPRRGNEKLFF. In DNA form, the CDR3 reads TGTGCCAGCAGGCCTCGGCGTGGTAATGAAAAACTGTTTTTT.